A single sample is the source of the 21 T cell receptor beta chains below, sequenced in a study of blood T cell repertoires in COVID-19 (dated by TCRdb to the early 2020s). The receptor library was made with the immunoSEQ multiplex PCR assay. TCRdb re-hosts the immuneACCESS table, in-frame sequences only. Its copies lack some clones; in the studies checked, an unresolved V gene accounts for under half of them, and the cause for the rest is not known. This sample has 450,000 to 500,000 clones in its table, and roughly 85% of those were observed once. Approximately 3.4% of the sample rests with the top ten. Material for sequencing was peripheral blood. These receptors all come from a human donor in a cohort sampled during active COVID-19.

The chain has TRBV4-1 and TRBJ2-7; no clear D gene. This CDR3 spans 14 amino acids. Trimming pared 4 bases from V and 2 bases from J, leaving 12 bases between. CDR1 MGHRA and CDR2 YSYEKL come from the germline V gene. In DNA form, the CDR3 reads TGCGCCAGCAGCCCGGGTCCGTTGACCTACGAGCAGTACTTC. Its protein is CASSPGPLTYEQYF.

V and J are TRBV28 and TRBJ1-2; a possible D gene is TRBD1 (5 bases). Looked up from germline, CDR1 is MDHEN and CDR2 is SYDVKM. The CDR3 length is 15 residues. Trimming took 6 bases from V and 6 from J, leaving 20 bases between them. The CDR3 bases are TGTGCCAGCAGCCCAACCTGGGGGGGGAGGGATGGCTACACCTTC. This translates into CASSPTWGGRDGYTF.

V gene TRBV5-6 combines with J gene TRBJ2-1; D may be TRBD2 (5 bases). Germline lookup yields CDR1 SGHDT and CDR2 YYEEEE. Between the trimmed V and J ends, which lost 7 bases and 0 bases, there was a span of 5 bases. The CDR3 runs 12 residues. DNA for the CDR3: TGTGCCAGCGGGAGCTCCTACAATGAGCAGTTCTTC. This translates into CASGSSYNEQFF.

This clone occurred a few times. V is TRBV7-9 and J is TRBJ2-7; 7 nucleotides line up with TRBD1. Germline V gene sequence: CDR1 SEHNR, CDR2 FQNEAQ (reference sequence). Losses at the gene ends were 0 bases for V and 1 base for J; bases not matched to a gene: 9. The CDR3 is made up of 17 amino acids. Written as DNA, the CDR3 is TGTGCCAGCAGCTTAGCCCTTGACAGGGTTTGGTCCTACGAGCAGTACTTC. This gives the protein CASSLALDRVWSYEQYF.

There are a few counts of this clone. V gene TRBV7-9 combines with J gene TRBJ2-1, with unresolved D. The CDR3 extends over 12 amino acids. V was pared by 2 bases and J by 14 bases, with 13 bases between. In germline, CDR1 is SEHNR, CDR2 FQNEAQ (reference sequence). This CDR3 is CASSLPSRLEFF. The CDR3 DNA follows: TGTGCCAGCAGCTTACCAAGCAGGTTGGAGTTCTTC.

This rearrangement joins TRBV11-2 to TRBJ2-1, with D tentatively TRBD2 (6 bases). The CDR3 contains 15 residues. Trimming took off 8 bases at V and 0 bases at J, with 14 bases between the two ends. Germline CDR1 is SGHAT and CDR2 is FQNNGV. In DNA, the CDR3 is TGTGCCAGCCGACCGAACGGGAGCTCCTACAATGAGCAGTTCTTC. Protein sequence: CASRPNGSSYNEQFF.

The rearrangement joins TRBV3-1 (or the pseudogene TRBV3-2) to TRBJ2-5, with 7 bases matching TRBD1. CDR1 is LGHDT, CDR2 YNNKEL, per germline (reference sequence). The length of the CDR3 is 14 residues. After removal of 3 bases from V and 2 bases from J, the junction contained 3 bases not matched to a gene. Here the CDR3 reads CASSHRQGQETQYF. The CDR3 DNA reads as TGTGCCAGCAGCCATCGACAGGGACAAGAGACCCAGTACTTC.

The chain is built from TRBV28 and TRBJ1-4; TRBD1 might be the D (5 bases). V lost 3 bases, J lost 3 bases, and 11 bases lay in between. The CDR3 contains 15 residues. The germline V gene encodes CDR1 MDHEN and CDR2 SYDVKM. CDR3 protein: CASSLGGSANEKLFF. Written as DNA, the CDR3 is TGTGCCAGCAGTTTGGGGGGATCGGCTAATGAAAAACTGTTTTTT.

The chain recombines TRBV5-6 with TRBJ1-4; 9 nucleotides agree with TRBD1. The V segment lost 4 bases and the J segment 4 bases; nucleotides outside the gene matches: 5. The CDR3 contains 15 residues. Looked up from germline, CDR1 is SGHDT and CDR2 is YYEEEE. CDR3 amino acids: CASSTGGMGNEKLFF. CDR3 nucleotide sequence: TGTGCCAGCAGCACAGGGGGCATGGGTAATGAAAAACTGTTTTTT.

The rearrangement links TRBV6-5 to TRBJ2-7; the match to TRBD2 covers 9 bases. V shed 0 bases and J 3 bases; nucleotides not matched to a gene: 3. The CDR3 extends over 15 amino acids. The germline gives CDR1 MNHEY, CDR2 SVGAGI. CDR3 region: CASSYSGGRGYEQYF. As DNA, the CDR3 is TGTGCCAGCAGTTACTCGGGCGGGAGGGGCTACGAGCAGTACTTC.

The chain couples TRBV5-1 to TRBJ2-7; weak D call: TRBD1 (6 bases). V was trimmed by 5 bases and J by 3 bases, leaving 15 bases between them. The length of the CDR3 is 14 residues. The germline CDR1 and CDR2 sequences are SGHRS and YFSETQ. The CDR3 region is CASSYRDNNYEQYF. The CDR3 nucleotides are TGCGCCAGCAGTTACCGGGACAACAACTACGAGCAGTACTTC.

J is TRBJ2-1 and V is TRBV19; 7 bases fit TRBD1. Trimming took 5 bases from V and 5 from J; bases not matched to a gene: 12. The germline gives CDR1 LNHDA, CDR2 SQIVND (reference sequence). The CDR3 sequence is 16 residues long. CDR3 coding DNA: TGTGCCAGTAGTCTCCACAGGGGAAAGGATCACAATGAGCAGTTCTTC. Protein sequence: CASSLHRGKDHNEQFF.

V and J are TRBV6-2 or TRBV6-3 and TRBJ1-1, with TRBD1 matching over 8 bases. The trim removed 4 bases at V and 4 bases at J, leaving 2 bases unmatched. CDR3 length equals 13 residues. Germline V gene data show CDR1 as MNHEY and CDR2 as SVGEGT. CDR3 region: CASSLTGGTEAFF. DNA for the CDR3: TGTGCCAGCAGTTTAACAGGGGGCACTGAAGCTTTCTTT.

Notes on this clone: This sample includes further DNA sequences coding for the same CDR3. This chain connects TRBV28 to TRBJ1-5; D gene unclear. The CDR3 length is 12 residues. The V and J ends lost 6 bases and 4 bases respectively, with 7 bases between them. Germline V gives CDR1 MDHEN, CDR2 SYDVKM. The CDR3, as DNA: TGTGCCAGCAGGGGCAGTAATCAGCCCCAGCATTTT. Translated: CASRGSNQPQHF.

The rearrangement joins TRBV3-1 (or the pseudogene TRBV3-2) to TRBJ2-4; TRBD2 matches 11 bases. The CDR3 totals 17 residues. The junction had 4 bases not matched to a gene; V was cut back by 3 bases and J by 0 bases. CDR1 is LGHDT, CDR2 YNNKEL, per germline (reference sequence). CDR3 bases: TGTGCCAGCAGCCACCGACTAGCGGGACTAGCCAAAAACATTCAGTACTTC. Translation: CASSHRLAGLAKNIQYF.

The chain recombines TRBV19 with TRBJ1-1; TRBD1 is a possible D gene (5 bases). The CDR3 extends over 15 amino acids. Trimming shortened V by 7 bases and J by 0 bases, and 15 bases separated the two germline ends. Germline V gene sequence: CDR1 LNHDA, CDR2 SQIVND (reference sequence). The CDR3 bases are TGTGCCAGTACCTTCGACAGTCACGTGAACACTGAAGCTTTCTTT. Translating gives CASTFDSHVNTEAFF. Combining the CDR3 with reference TRBV19 and TRBJ1-1 gives the whole variable domain DGGITQSPKYLFRKEGQNVTLSCEQNLNHDAMYWYRQDPGQGLRLIYYSQIVNDFQKGDIAEGYSVSREKKESFPLTVTSAQKNPTAFYLCASTFDSHVNTEAFFGQGTRLTVV.

This clone was seen only a few times. Other DNA variants within this sample encode the same CDR3. The rearrangement links TRBV11-2 to TRBJ1-2; D ambiguous. The V end was cut by 2 bases, the J end by 4 bases, with 8 bases between. The CDR3 length is 13 residues. Per germline, CDR1 SGHAT and CDR2 FQNNGV. The DNA of the CDR3 is TGTGCCAGCAGCTTAAGTCGGTCCTATGGCTACACCTTC. Its translation: CASSLSRSYGYTF.

The DNA of the CDR3 is TGTGCCAGCAGCAAAGGACAGGGGGCAGAAAGTGAAAAACTGTTTTTT. It yields the protein CASSKGQGAESEKLFF. The V gene is TRBV7-9, the J gene TRBJ1-4; 11 bases are shared with TRBD1. Looked up from germline, CDR1 is SEHNR and CDR2 is FQNEAQ (reference sequence). The trim removed 5 bases at V and 7 bases at J, leaving 9 bases unmatched. The CDR3 contains 16 residues.

The chain recombines TRBV11-2 with TRBJ1-3; possible D gene TRBD1, 6 bases. The CDR3 extends over 16 amino acids. In germline, CDR1 is SGHAT, CDR2 FQNNGV. With 3 bases removed from V and 2 bases from J, the gap between germline ends came to 14 bases. CDR3: CASSLSGTLAGNTIYF. The CDR3 DNA reads TGTGCCAGCAGCTTGTCCGGGACACTGGCTGGAAACACCATATATTTT.

The chain has TRBV19 and TRBJ1-1; possibly TRBD1 for D (5 bases). The CDR3 extends over 16 amino acids. CDR1 LNHDA and CDR2 SQIVND come from the germline V gene (reference sequence). Deletions cut 5 bases from V and 5 bases from J, with 21 bases between. In nucleotides, the CDR3 is TGTGCCAGTAGTCCGAAGGGGCCCTCTTTTGGGACTGAAGCTTTCTTT. Amino acids: CASSPKGPSFGTEAFF.

This chain links TRBV27 with TRBJ2-1, with 11 positions matching TRBD2. Germline V gene sequence: CDR1 MNHEY, CDR2 SMNVEV (reference sequence). The CDR3 consists of 15 residues. The junction had 9 bases not matched to a gene; V was cut back by 6 bases and J by 8 bases. The CDR3: CASRLAGGPFHEQFF. In DNA, the CDR3 is TGTGCCAGCAGATTAGCGGGAGGGCCGTTCCATGAGCAGTTCTTC.